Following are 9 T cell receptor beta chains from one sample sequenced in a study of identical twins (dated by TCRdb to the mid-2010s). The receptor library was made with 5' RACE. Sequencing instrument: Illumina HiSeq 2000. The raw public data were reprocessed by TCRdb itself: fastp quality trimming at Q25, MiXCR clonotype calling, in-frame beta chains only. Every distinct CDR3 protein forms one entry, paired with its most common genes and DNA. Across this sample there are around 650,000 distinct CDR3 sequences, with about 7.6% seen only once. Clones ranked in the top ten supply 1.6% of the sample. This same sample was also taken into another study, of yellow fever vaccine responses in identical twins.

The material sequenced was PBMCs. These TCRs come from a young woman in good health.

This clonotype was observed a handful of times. The CDR3 is CASSLGTSSSGYTF. Written as DNA, the CDR3 is TGCGCCAGCAGCTTGGGGACATCCTCGAGTGGCTACACCTTC. The chain uses TRBV5-1 and TRBJ1-2; tentatively, D is TRBD1 (5 bases). Germline loops: CDR1 SGHRS, CDR2 YFSETQ. Between the trimmed V and J ends, which lost 0 bases and 7 bases, there was a span of 13 bases. The CDR3 runs to 14 residues.

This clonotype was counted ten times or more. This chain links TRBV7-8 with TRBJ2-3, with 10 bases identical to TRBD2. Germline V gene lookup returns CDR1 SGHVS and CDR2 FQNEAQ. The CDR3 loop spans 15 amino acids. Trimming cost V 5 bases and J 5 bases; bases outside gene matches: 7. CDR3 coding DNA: TGTGCCAGCAGCGGGGGACTAGCGTGGAAAGATACGCAGTATTTT. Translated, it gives CASSGGLAWKDTQYF.

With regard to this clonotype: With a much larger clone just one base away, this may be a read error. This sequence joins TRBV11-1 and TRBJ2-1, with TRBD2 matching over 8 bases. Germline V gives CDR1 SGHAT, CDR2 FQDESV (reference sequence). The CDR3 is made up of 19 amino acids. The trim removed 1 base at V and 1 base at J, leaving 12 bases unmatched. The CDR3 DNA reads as TGTGCCAGCAGCTTAGAGTACAGGACCGGGGGGGAATCCTACAATGAGCAGTTCTTC. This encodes CASSLEYRTGGESYNEQFF. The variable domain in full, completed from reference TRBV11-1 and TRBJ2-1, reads EAEVAQSPRYKITEKSQAVAFWCDPISGHATLYWYRQILGQGPELLVQFQDESVVDDSQLPKDRFSAERLKGVDSTLKIQPAELGDSAMYLCASSLEYRTGGESYNEQFFGPGTRLTVL.

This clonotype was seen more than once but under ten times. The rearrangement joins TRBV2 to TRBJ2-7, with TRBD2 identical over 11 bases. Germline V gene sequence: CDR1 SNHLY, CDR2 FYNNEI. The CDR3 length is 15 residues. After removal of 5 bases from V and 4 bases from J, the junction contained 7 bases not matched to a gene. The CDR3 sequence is CASSQLAGEGYEQYF. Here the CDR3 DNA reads TGTGCCAGCAGTCAACTAGCGGGAGAGGGGTACGAGCAGTACTTC.

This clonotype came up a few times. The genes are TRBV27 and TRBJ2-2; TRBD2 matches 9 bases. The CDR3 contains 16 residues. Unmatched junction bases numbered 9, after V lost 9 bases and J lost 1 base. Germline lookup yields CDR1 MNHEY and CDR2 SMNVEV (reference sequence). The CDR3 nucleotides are TGTGCCAGTCTTTTACTAGCGGGCCTGAACACCGGGGAGCTGTTTTTT. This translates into CASLLLAGLNTGELFF.

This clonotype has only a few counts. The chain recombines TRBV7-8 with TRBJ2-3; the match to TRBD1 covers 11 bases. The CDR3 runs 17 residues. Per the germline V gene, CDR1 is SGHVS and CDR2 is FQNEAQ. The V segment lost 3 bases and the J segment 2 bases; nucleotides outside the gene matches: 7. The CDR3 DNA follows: TGTGCCAGCAGCTTTCGGGACGGACAGGGGGCCACAGATACGCAGTATTTT. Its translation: CASSFRDGQGATDTQYF.

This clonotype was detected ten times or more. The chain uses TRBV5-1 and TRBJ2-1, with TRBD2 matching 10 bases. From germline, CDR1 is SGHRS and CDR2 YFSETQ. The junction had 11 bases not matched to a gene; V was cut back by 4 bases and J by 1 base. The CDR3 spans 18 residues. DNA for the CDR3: TGCGCCAGCAGCAACCCAAGGGGGGGACTAGCGTCCTACAATGAGCAGTTCTTC. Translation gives CASSNPRGGLASYNEQFF. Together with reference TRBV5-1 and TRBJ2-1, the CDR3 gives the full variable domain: KAGVTQTPRYLIKTRGQQVTLSCSPISGHRSVSWYQQTPGQGLQFLFEYFSETQRNKGNFPGRFSGRQFSNSRSEMNVSTLELGDSALYLCASSNPRGGLASYNEQFFGPGTRLTVL.

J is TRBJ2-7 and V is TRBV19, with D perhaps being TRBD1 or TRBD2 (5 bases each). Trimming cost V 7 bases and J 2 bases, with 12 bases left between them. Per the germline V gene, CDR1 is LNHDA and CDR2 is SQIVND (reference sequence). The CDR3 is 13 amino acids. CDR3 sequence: CASIKRGPYEQYV. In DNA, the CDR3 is TGTGCCAGTATAAAAAGGGGACCCTACGAGCAGTACGTC.

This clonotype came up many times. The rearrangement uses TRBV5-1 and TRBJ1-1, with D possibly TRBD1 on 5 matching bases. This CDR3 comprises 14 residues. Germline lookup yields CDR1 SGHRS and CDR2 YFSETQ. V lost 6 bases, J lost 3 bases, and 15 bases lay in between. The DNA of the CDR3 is TGCGCCAGCATGACGGGGGGTGGGGACACTGAAGCTTTCTTT. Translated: CASMTGGGDTEAFF.